Listed below are T cell receptor beta chains from one sample, sequenced in a study of untreated major depressive disorder. Using immunoSEQ multiplex PCR, the repertoire was profiled, and TCRdb retains in-frame clones only, with some absent. The sample yields about 19,000 clones, 92% seen once. The sequenced sample consisted of CD4+ T cells from PBMCs. These receptor sequences come from a woman in her thirties or forties with major depressive disorder. Each CDR3 is given with its conserved first and last residue.

j_call: TRBJ1-1
v_call: TRBV6-1
cdr3_aa: CASSERDPPNTEAFF

j_call: TRBJ2-1
v_call: TRBV2
cdr3_aa: CASKGGESSYNEQFF

j_call: TRBJ2-5
v_call: TRBV7-6
cdr3_aa: CASSSLTGRWETQYF

j_call: TRBJ1-1
v_call: TRBV29-1
cdr3_aa: CSVGEWRTQAFF

j_call: TRBJ1-2
v_call: TRBV7-6
cdr3_aa: CASSLAFGPYGYTF

j_call: TRBJ2-6
v_call: TRBV5-1
cdr3_aa: CASSLRGSGANVLTF

j_call: TRBJ2-1
v_call: TRBV5-1
cdr3_aa: CASREGAGFGEQFF

j_call: TRBJ2-5
v_call: TRBV30
cdr3_aa: CAWSRQGEETQYF

j_call: TRBJ1-2
v_call: TRBV27
cdr3_aa: CASRTTGYGYTF

j_call: TRBJ2-3
v_call: TRBV10-3
cdr3_aa: CAISSRALPIVSTDTQYF

j_call: TRBJ2-7
v_call: TRBV12-5
cdr3_aa: CASGSPPGQLSYEQYF

j_call: TRBJ2-3
v_call: TRBV30
cdr3_aa: CAWSPKDTQYF

j_call: TRBJ1-2
v_call: TRBV19
cdr3_aa: CASRFTGGYGYTF

j_call: TRBJ1-5
v_call: TRBV6-1
cdr3_aa: CASSATANQPQHF

j_call: TRBJ1-2
v_call: TRBV20-1
cdr3_aa: CSASLGYTF

j_call: TRBJ1-5
v_call: TRBV15
cdr3_aa: CATSRDKGQNQPQHF

j_call: TRBJ2-3
v_call: TRBV30
cdr3_aa: CAWLMSTDTQYF

j_call: TRBJ2-1
v_call: TRBV9
cdr3_aa: CASSVEQGPYNEQFF

j_call: TRBJ1-2
v_call: TRBV7-3
cdr3_aa: CASSSDGIGGYTF

j_call: TRBJ2-6
v_call: TRBV11-2
cdr3_aa: CASSLNRGSGANVLTF

j_call: TRBJ2-3
v_call: TRBV7-3
cdr3_aa: CASSSRDSGGTDTQYF

j_call: TRBJ2-6
v_call: TRBV4-2
cdr3_aa: CASSQAQVRLAGAGANVLTF

j_call: TRBJ2-7
v_call: TRBV7-8
cdr3_aa: CASSLMGAGTYEQYF

j_call: TRBJ2-3
v_call: TRBV9
cdr3_aa: CASSGPGLHTDTQYF

j_call: TRBJ2-5
v_call: TRBV9
cdr3_aa: CASSVGLVRDQETQYF

j_call: TRBJ1-2
v_call: TRBV4-2
cdr3_aa: CASSQMGGDDYGYTF

j_call: TRBJ1-2
v_call: TRBV30
cdr3_aa: CAWSVSGNYGYTF

j_call: TRBJ1-4
v_call: TRBV12-5
cdr3_aa: CASGTRAQGNEKLFF

j_call: TRBJ1-6
v_call: TRBV2
cdr3_aa: CASRGDTIGAPLHF

j_call: TRBJ1-1
v_call: TRBV19
cdr3_aa: CASRTGAVAYEAFF

j_call: TRBJ1-1
v_call: TRBV6-1
cdr3_aa: CASNRDRGYTEAFF

j_call: TRBJ2-7
v_call: TRBV10-3
cdr3_aa: CAIRGEVSYEQYF

j_call: TRBJ2-5
v_call: TRBV7-2
cdr3_aa: CASSQGPETQYF

j_call: TRBJ1-2
v_call: TRBV7-2
cdr3_aa: CASSLTGAYGYTF

j_call: TRBJ2-7
v_call: TRBV2
cdr3_aa: CASSVRDHEQYF

j_call: TRBJ2-5
v_call: TRBV7-9
cdr3_aa: CASSSGTSGSQETQYF

j_call: TRBJ1-2
v_call: TRBV13
cdr3_aa: CASSFLSAGAGGNGYTF

j_call: TRBJ2-7
v_call: TRBV7-8
cdr3_aa: CASSWTGGSTPSYEQYF

j_call: TRBJ1-1
v_call: TRBV11-3
cdr3_aa: CASSPDRGVTEAFF

j_call: TRBJ2-4
v_call: TRBV4-1
cdr3_aa: CASSHDKTIAKNIQYF

j_call: TRBJ1-3
v_call: TRBV5-1
cdr3_aa: CASSPGNSGNTIYF

j_call: TRBJ1-2
v_call: TRBV5-1
cdr3_aa: CASSLEAEGYTF

j_call: TRBJ2-4
v_call: TRBV4-1
cdr3_aa: CASSHPGWAKNIQYF

j_call: TRBJ2-7
v_call: TRBV7-3
cdr3_aa: CASSLQGTGYEQYF

j_call: TRBJ1-2
v_call: TRBV7-2
cdr3_aa: CASSSQQGNYGYTF

j_call: TRBJ2-5
v_call: TRBV5-6
cdr3_aa: CATIRTQYF

j_call: TRBJ1-1
v_call: TRBV6-5
cdr3_aa: CASNQGPGPAFF

j_call: TRBJ1-3
v_call: TRBV5-1
cdr3_aa: CASSLGKSGTGNTIYF

j_call: TRBJ2-6
v_call: TRBV30
cdr3_aa: CAWRPRGREAGANVLTF

j_call: TRBJ1-3
v_call: TRBV5-6
cdr3_aa: CASSQYWAQGSGNTIYF

j_call: TRBJ1-5
v_call: TRBV10-2
cdr3_aa: CASSENSNQPQHF

j_call: TRBJ2-3
v_call: TRBV6-5
cdr3_aa: CASGLAGPQDTQYF

j_call: TRBJ2-2
v_call: TRBV6-1
cdr3_aa: CASDRGNTGELFF

j_call: TRBJ2-7
v_call: TRBV6-6
cdr3_aa: CASSTGFSYEQYF

j_call: TRBJ1-2
v_call: TRBV6-5
cdr3_aa: CASRSEGDYYGYTF

j_call: TRBJ2-1
v_call: TRBV7-2
cdr3_aa: CASSPGAGGPYNEQFF